A single sample gave rise to the 29 T cell receptor beta chains below, sequenced in a study of prognosis after radiotherapy for stage I lung cancer. Genomic DNA yielded TCR beta CDR3, amplified by two-round multiplex PCR. Every TRBV and TRBJ gene had its own specific primer in first-round PCR. TCRdb reprocessed the multiplex PCR reads with MiXCR, giving one entry per CDR3 protein. Here the sample spans tens of thousands of distinct CDR3 sequences, around 30% being singletons. Sequencing used PBMCs, obtained before or after stereotactic body radiation therapy (not recorded which). The source is a donor of 50 years or more with non-small cell lung cancer.

Comments on this clonotype: This CDR3 fails to terminate in the conserved phenylalanine or tryptophan, so it likely reflects a read error. The chain links TRBV10-3 to TRBJ1-2, with a possible D match to TRBD1 (5 bases). V was shortened by 3 bases and J by 5 bases, with 16 bases between the two germline ends. From germline, CDR1 is ENHRY and CDR2 SYGVKD. There are 15 residues in the CDR3. The chain's CDR3 is CAISDRRVYDYGYTL. The CDR3 region has the DNA TGTGCCATCAGTGATCGCAGGGTCTACGATTATGGCTACACCTTA.

To note about this clonotype: A read error is possible here, since a much larger clone lies one base away. The chain links TRBV29-1 to TRBJ2-5; a weak D match, TRBD1 (6 bases). This CDR3 region has 15 residues. The germline CDR1 and CDR2 sequences are SQVTM and ANQGSEA. CDR3 bases: TGCATCGCCCAACGAGGCGGACAGTCGTTAGAGACCCAGTACTTC. Its translation is CIAQRGGQSLETQYF. The full variable domain, rest sourced from reference TRBV29-1 and TRBJ2-5, is SAVISQKPSRDICQRGTSLTIQCQVDSQVTMMFWYRQQPGQSLTLIATANQGSEATYESGFVIDKFPISRPNLTFSTLTVSNMSPEDSSIYLCIAQRGGQSLETQYFGPGTRLLVL.

This clonotype was picked up many times. CDR3: CAISGTGNTEAFF. In DNA, the CDR3 is TGTGCCATCAGTGGGACAGGGAACACTGAAGCTTTCTTT. The chain joins TRBV10-3 to TRBJ1-1; the match to TRBD1 covers 7 bases. There are 13 residues in the CDR3. CDR1 and CDR2 (germline): ENHRY, SYGVKD. The V and J ends lost 4 bases and 1 base, in that order; junction bases with no gene match: 0.

This clonotype has a count of ten or more. V is TRBV28 and J is TRBJ2-7; no clear D. Germline V gene lookup returns CDR1 MDHEN and CDR2 SYDVKM. The CDR3 is 14 residues long. Trimming took off 2 bases at V and 3 bases at J, with 11 bases between the two ends. CDR3 region: CASSLIVPVYEQYF. The CDR3 coding sequence is TGTGCCAGCAGTTTAATTGTCCCTGTCTACGAGCAGTACTTC.

This clonotype was seen many times. The rearrangement joins TRBV7-9 to TRBJ2-7, with 9 bases fitting TRBD1. CDR1 is SEHNR, CDR2 FQNEAQ, per germline (reference sequence). The length of the CDR3 is 13 residues. The ends lost 5 bases at V and 6 bases at J; junction bases unmatched: 5. CDR3 in DNA: TGTGCCAGCAGCCCCAGACAGGGGGTCGAGCAGTACTTC. Its translation: CASSPRQGVEQYF.

This clonotype has a handful of counts. One base away lies a much larger clone, so this may be a sequencing read error. The rearrangement links TRBV19 to TRBJ2-7; D is perhaps TRBD1 (6 bases). This CDR3 contains 13 residues. Germline lookup yields CDR1 LNHDA and CDR2 SQIVND (reference sequence). Here the CDR3 DNA reads TGTGCCGGTAGTATAGGGCCAGGGGTCGAGCAGTACTTC. The encoded protein is CAGSIGPGVEQYF.

This chain joins TRBV12-3 or TRBV12-4 and TRBJ2-5; D gene ambiguous. This CDR3 is 11 amino acids long. Trimming removed 2 bases at V and 5 bases at J, with 3 bases between. The CDR3 spells CASSLRETQYF. The CDR3 DNA reads as TGTGCCAGCAGTTTACGGGAGACCCAGTACTTC.

With respect to this clonotype: The CDR3 does not end in the conserved phenylalanine or tryptophan, so this is likely a read error. The V and J genes are TRBV19 and TRBJ2-7; 7 nucleotides agree with TRBD2. Germline V lookup: CDR1 LNHDA, CDR2 SQIVND (reference sequence). The V gene end was trimmed by 5 bases and the J gene end by 4 bases; junction bases not matched to a gene: 5. CDR3 length: 13 residues. CDR3 coding DNA: TGTGCCAGTAGTTCGTCGGGGGGATACGAGCAGTACTTG. Its translation: CASSSSGGYEQYL.

The chain couples TRBV6-1 to TRBJ2-6, with D perhaps TRBD2 (5 bases). V shed 8 bases and J shed 3 bases, with 14 bases lying between them. Germline V gives CDR1 MNHNS, CDR2 SASEGT. The CDR3 runs to 15 residues. DNA for the CDR3: TGTGCCAGCTACTCGCTAGGAGGTGGGGCCAACGTCCTGACTTTC. Translated, it gives CASYSLGGGANVLTF.

The CDR3 here is CASSLSQRETQYF. CDR3 DNA: TGTGCCAGCAGCTTATCCCAGAGGGAGACCCAGTACTTC. The chain uses TRBV13 and TRBJ2-5; no clear D gene. Per the germline V gene, CDR1 is PRHDT and CDR2 is FYEKMQ (reference sequence). The CDR3 totals 13 residues. Trimming took off 2 bases at V and 5 bases at J, with 9 bases between the two ends. Based on the CDR3 plus reference TRBV13 and TRBJ2-5, the full variable domain is AAGVIQSPRHLIKEKRETATLKCYPIPRHDTVYWYQQGPGQDPQFLISFYEKMQSDKGSIPDRFSAQQFSDYHSELNMSSLELGDSALYFCASSLSQRETQYFGPGTRLLVL.

CDR3 sequence (DNA): TGTGCCAGCAGTGAAGTAGGCTGGTGCGCCATCTCCTACGAGCAGTACTTC. Protein: CASSEVGWCAISYEQYF. V is TRBV6-2 or TRBV6-3 and J is TRBJ2-7; D is undetermined. CDR1 is MNHEY and CDR2 is SVGEGT in the germline V gene. The CDR3 runs to 17 residues. V lost 5 bases, J lost 0 bases, and 20 bases lay in between.

This clonotype was detected ten times or more. The chain recombines TRBV3-1 with TRBJ2-2, with unresolved D. The CDR3 is 15 amino acids. V lost 0 bases to trimming and J lost 6 bases, with 11 bases between them. Germline V gene lookup returns CDR1 LGHDT and CDR2 YNNKEL (reference sequence). The CDR3 DNA follows: TGTGCCAGCAGCCAAGAAGAAGGGTATGCCGGGGAGCTGTTTTTT. Encoded protein: CASSQEEGYAGELFF.

There are a few counts of this clonotype. J is TRBJ2-7 and V is TRBV5-4, with 10 nucleotides matching TRBD2. Germline CDR1 SGHNT, CDR2 YYREEE (reference sequence). This CDR3 has 17 amino acids. Unmatched junction bases numbered 7, after V lost 1 base and J lost 0 bases. CDR3 loop: CASSLYVAGGFSYEQYF. Written as DNA, the CDR3 is TGTGCCAGCAGCTTGTATGTAGCGGGGGGTTTCTCCTACGAGCAGTACTTC.

There are many counts of this clonotype. The chain couples TRBV12-5 to TRBJ1-1; D not certain. V lost 4 bases and J lost 6, with 18 bases in between. Germline CDR1 and CDR2: LGHNT and FRNRAP. This CDR3 has 15 residues. Here the CDR3 DNA reads TGTGCTAGTGGTTCCTCTCCTAATTGTGGGGCTGAAGCTTTCTTT. This sequence encodes CASGSSPNCGAEAFF.

About this clonotype itself: The CDR3 does not end in the conserved phenylalanine or tryptophan, so this is likely a read error. The CDR3 DNA is TGTGCCAGCAGTCCATATTCGACAGCTAAATATGGCTACACCTTA. Translating gives CASSPYSTAKYGYTL. The chain uses TRBV6-1 and TRBJ1-2; a weak D match, TRBD1 (5 bases). CDR1 and CDR2 (germline): MNHNS, SASEGT. This CDR3 contains 15 residues.

This clonotype was recorded at least ten times. The J gene is TRBJ2-1, the V gene TRBV11-3, with TRBD2 matching over 9 bases. This CDR3 is 16 amino acids long. V gave up 1 base and J gave up 5 bases; unmatched junction bases: 6. The germline gives CDR1 SGHNT, CDR2 YENEEA. Here the CDR3 reads CASSLGGTSSHNEQFF. CDR3 nucleotide sequence: TGTGCCAGCAGCTTAGGTGGGACTAGCAGCCACAATGAGCAGTTCTTC. Variable domain in full (rest from reference TRBV11-3 and TRBJ2-1): EAGVVQSPRYKIIEKKQPVAFWCNPISGHNTLYWYLQNLGQGPELLIRYENEEAVDDSQLPKDRFSAERLKGVDSTLKIQPAELGDSAVYLCASSLGGTSSHNEQFFGPGTRLTVL.

This clonotype was picked up many times. V gene TRBV20-1 combines with J gene TRBJ2-7, with TRBD1 identical over 7 bases. The J segment lost 3 bases and the V segment lost 3 bases, leaving 5 bases of the junction unmatched. This CDR3 is 13 amino acids long. Germline lookup yields CDR1 DFQATT and CDR2 SNEGSKA (reference sequence). CDR3 protein: CSARSQGDYEQYF. CDR3 nucleotides: TGCAGTGCTAGGTCCCAGGGGGACTACGAGCAGTACTTC.

This clonotype ranks as large. A read error may produce the germline difference seen at one junction end. This sequence joins TRBV5-5 and TRBJ1-1; D not certain. CDR3 length: 14 amino acids. Germline V gene sequence: CDR1 SGHKS, CDR2 YYEKEE (reference sequence). Here the CDR3 reads CASSFSGSSTEAFF. The CDR3, as DNA: TGCGCCAGCAGCTTTAGTGGGTCGAGCACTGAAGCTTTCTTT.

This clonotype was seen many times. The rearrangement links TRBV9 to TRBJ1-4; D is uncertain. Germline V gene data show CDR1 as SGDLS and CDR2 as YYNGEE. V dropped 1 base and J dropped 0 bases, with 7 bases sitting between them. This CDR3 has 15 amino acids. As DNA, the CDR3 is TGTGCCAGCAGCGTAACGACGGCAACTAATGAAAAACTGTTTTTT. Protein product: CASSVTTATNEKLFF.

Worth noting for this clonotype: A much larger clone differs by one base, so this may be a read error. This chain joins TRBV10-3 and TRBJ2-7; 10 nucleotides agree with TRBD2. Germline assignment: CDR1 ENHRY and CDR2 SYGVKD. The CDR3 consists of 14 residues. CDR3 in amino acids: CAISSSGSSYDQYF. The CDR3, as DNA: TGTGCCATCAGTTCTAGCGGGAGCTCCTACGATCAGTACTTC.

The table lists this clonotype with many counts. The chain employs TRBV20-1 and TRBJ1-1, with a tentative D call TRBD1 (6 bases). The V gene's germline CDR1 is DFQATT and CDR2 SNEGSKA (reference sequence). The CDR3 contains 14 residues. Trimming left V 3 bases short and J 4 bases short, with 15 bases between. The chain's CDR3 is CSARDSQGFTEAFF. CDR3 nucleotides: TGCAGTGCTAGGGACTCACAGGGTTTCACTGAAGCTTTCTTT.

This clonotype was detected many times. This chain links TRBV4-1 with TRBJ1-5; D uncertain. V lost 0 bases, J lost 6 bases, and 12 bases lay in between. The CDR3 has 15 amino acids. Germline CDR1 is MGHRA and CDR2 is YSYEKL. This CDR3 reads CASSQDEKWGQPQHF. The CDR3, as DNA: TGCGCCAGCAGCCAAGATGAAAAATGGGGTCAGCCCCAGCATTTT.

In nucleotides, the CDR3 is TGTGCCAGCAGTTACTCGCTTCCGCGGCAGGCGGGCACCGGGGAGCTGTTTTTT. Residues: CASSYSLPRQAGTGELFF. The chain recombines TRBV6-6 with TRBJ2-2, with D possibly being TRBD2 (5 bases). This CDR3 comprises 18 residues. Trimming removed 0 bases from V and 4 bases from J, with 18 bases in between. Germline V gene data show CDR1 as MNHNY and CDR2 as SVGAGI (reference sequence).

The rearrangement joins TRBV20-1 to TRBJ2-4; D remains ambiguous. The length of the CDR3 is 14 residues. V was trimmed by 1 base and J by 3 bases, leaving 10 bases between them. Germline V CDR1 and CDR2: DFQATT, SNEGSKA (reference sequence). This CDR3 reads CSARAQGGKNIQYF. CDR3 sequence (DNA): TGCAGTGCTAGAGCCCAAGGTGGCAAAAACATTCAGTACTTC.

This clonotype has at least ten counts. This chain connects TRBV19 to TRBJ2-7; 9 bases are a match to TRBD1. Germline lookup yields CDR1 LNHDA and CDR2 SQIVND (reference sequence). The CDR3 is 14 residues long. With V trimmed by 0 bases and J by 7 bases, 4 bases remained unmatched. Here the CDR3 DNA reads TGTGCCAGTAGTATAGATAGGACAGGGGAAGAGCAGTACTTC. This sequence encodes CASSIDRTGEEQYF.

A word on this clonotype: One end of the junction varies from germline; a read error may be responsible. The chain is built from TRBV9 and TRBJ2-2; D not certain. Germline V gives CDR1 SGDLS, CDR2 YYNGEE. There are 16 residues in the CDR3. CDR3 DNA: TGTGCCAGCAGCGTATCCGTCGCGGCGAACACTGGGGAGCTGTTTTTT. Translating gives CASSVSVAANTGELFF.

As concerns this clonotype: This likely came from a read error, as a far larger clone is one base away. This chain links TRBV6-2 or TRBV6-3 with TRBJ1-3; no clear D gene. The CDR3 extends over 12 amino acids. V lost 8 bases to trimming and J lost 4 bases, with 9 bases between them. Germline V gene data show CDR1 as MNHEY and CDR2 as SVGEGT. The CDR3 here is CASGPGGNTIYF. Written as DNA, the CDR3 is TGTGCCAGCGGGCCTGGGGGAAACACCATATATTTT.

This clonotype was seen only once. The junction departs from the called germline gene at one end, perhaps through a read error. The V and J genes are TRBV9 and TRBJ2-1; TRBD2 matches 8 bases. The CDR3 runs to 16 residues. The germline CDR1 and CDR2 sequences are SGDLS and YYNGEE. CDR3 DNA sequence: TGTGTCAGCAGGCCTCCGGTGAGCGGGAGAAATGATGAGCAGTTCTTC. This gives the protein CVSRPPVSGRNDEQFF.

The gene calls are TRBV19 and TRBJ2-7; 7 nucleotides align to TRBD1. The CDR3 has 15 residues. The J segment lost 4 bases and the V segment lost 3 bases, leaving 9 bases of the junction unmatched. Germline V CDR1 and CDR2: LNHDA, SQIVND (reference sequence). The CDR3 reads CASSIESGGLYEQYF. The CDR3 bases are TGTGCCAGTAGTATCGAATCAGGGGGTTTATACGAGCAGTACTTC. Together with reference TRBV19 and TRBJ2-7, the CDR3 gives the full variable domain: DGGITQSPKYLFRKEGQNVTLSCEQNLNHDAMYWYRQDPGQGLRLIYYSQIVNDFQKGDIAEGYSVSREKKESFPLTVTSAQKNPTAFYLCASSIESGGLYEQYFGPGTRLTVT.